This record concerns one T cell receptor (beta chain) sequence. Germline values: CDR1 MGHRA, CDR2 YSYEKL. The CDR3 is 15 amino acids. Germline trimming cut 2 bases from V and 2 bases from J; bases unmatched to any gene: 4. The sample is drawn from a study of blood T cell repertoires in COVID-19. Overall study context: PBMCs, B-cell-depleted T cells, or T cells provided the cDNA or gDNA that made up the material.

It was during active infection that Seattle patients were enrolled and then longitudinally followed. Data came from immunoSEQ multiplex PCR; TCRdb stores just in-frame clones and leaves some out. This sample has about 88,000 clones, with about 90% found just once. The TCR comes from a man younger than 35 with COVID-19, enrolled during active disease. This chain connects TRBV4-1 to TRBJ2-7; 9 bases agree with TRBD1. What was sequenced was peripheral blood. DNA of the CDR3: TGCGCCAGCAGCCAACTCCGGGACAGGGCCTACGAGCAGTACTTC. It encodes CASSQLRDRAYEQYF.